A single T cell receptor beta chain is shown here with its context. This sample was taken from a study of cytotoxic CD8 clonotypes in ibrutinib-treated CLL. Method: immunoSEQ multiplex PCR; TCRdb's copy keeps in-frame clones and lacks some. This sample has approximately 130,000 clones, with around four fifths found just once. CDR3 length equals 14 residues. CDR1 and CDR2 (germline): MNHEY, SMNVEV (reference sequence). V shed 6 bases and J 9 bases; nucleotides not matched to a gene: 5. This sequence was found in a human donor with chronic lymphocytic leukemia. This material consisted of PBMCs, taken after 24 months of ibrutinib treatment. The rearrangement links TRBV27 to TRBJ1-6; 10 nucleotides agree with TRBD1. DNA for the CDR3: TGTGCCAGCAGGGTAGGGACAGGGGCTTCACCCCTCCACTTT. As protein: CASRVGTGASPLHF.